The 24 T cell receptor beta chains presented below share a single source sample, sequenced in a study of shared clonotypes between healthy human individuals. The method was immunoSEQ multiplex PCR; TCRdb's version includes in-frame clones alone and lacks a portion of them. The sample includes approximately 620,000 clones, almost 97% of them seen just once. The material sequenced was naive CD4+ T cells sorted from blood. Subset defined: CD45RA+ positively selected. The receptors derive from a woman in her 30s in good health.

The chain links TRBV28 to TRBJ1-5, with D possibly TRBD1 on 6 matching bases. Deletions cut 3 bases from V and 3 bases from J, with 18 bases between. This CDR3 contains 17 residues. Per germline, CDR1 MDHEN and CDR2 SYDVKM. This CDR3 reads CASSLRFTGRFNQPQHF. The CDR3 DNA follows: TGTGCCAGCAGTTTGAGGTTTACAGGGCGGTTCAATCAGCCCCAGCATTTT. The whole variable domain, filled in from reference TRBV28 and TRBJ1-5, reads DVKVTQSSRYLVKRTGEKVFLECVQDMDHENMFWYRQDPGLGLRLIYFSYDVKMKEKGDIPEGYSVSREKKERFSLILESASTNQTSMYLCASSLRFTGRFNQPQHFGDGTRLSIL.

This clone has more than one count but fewer than ten. The sample holds other DNA sequences that translate to the same CDR3. The chain uses TRBV2 and TRBJ1-5; a weak D match, TRBD1 (5 bases). From germline, CDR1 is SNHLY and CDR2 FYNNEI. The CDR3 has 14 amino acids. Trimming stripped 6 bases from V and 4 bases from J, with 13 bases between. CDR3: CASRQGTPNQPQHF. The CDR3 DNA sequence: TGTGCCAGCAGGCAAGGGACGCCGAATCAGCCCCAGCATTTT.

The chain joins TRBV4-2 to TRBJ1-5; tentatively, D is TRBD1 (5 bases). This CDR3 is built from 17 residues. V lost 0 bases and J lost 2, with 14 bases in between. Germline CDR1 is LGHNA and CDR2 is YNFKEQ. The CDR3 DNA reads TGTGCCAGCAGCCAAGAGCAAAGTTGGGGGGGCAATCAGCCCCAGCATTTT. Protein: CASSQEQSWGGNQPQHF.

The chain links TRBV28 to TRBJ1-5; no clear D gene. The CDR3 extends over 12 amino acids. Between the trimmed V and J ends, which lost 5 bases and 6 bases, there was a span of 8 bases. Germline V lookup: CDR1 MDHEN, CDR2 SYDVKM. This chain's CDR3 is CASSAVGQPQHF. In nucleotides, the CDR3 is TGTGCCAGCAGTGCCGTCGGTCAGCCCCAGCATTTT. Filled out from reference TRBV28 and TRBJ1-5, the complete variable domain reads DVKVTQSSRYLVKRTGEKVFLECVQDMDHENMFWYRQDPGLGLRLIYFSYDVKMKEKGDIPEGYSVSREKKERFSLILESASTNQTSMYLCASSAVGQPQHFGDGTRLSIL.

This chain links TRBV5-1 with TRBJ2-1; D assignment may be TRBD1 or TRBD2 (5 bases each). This CDR3 region has 15 residues. Germline V lookup: CDR1 SGHRS, CDR2 YFSETQ. Trimming pared 7 bases from V and 2 bases from J, leaving 16 bases between. The CDR3 DNA is TGCGCCAGCTATCCACCGGGACGGCCCTACAATGAGCAGTTCTTC. It is translated as CASYPPGRPYNEQFF.

The chain joins TRBV5-1 to TRBJ2-7; TRBD2 is a possible D gene (5 bases). Germline CDR1 reads SGHRS; CDR2 reads YFSETQ. The CDR3 is 14 amino acids. V was clipped by 0 bases and J by 3 bases, with 10 bases between them. CDR3: CASSLADGNYEQYF. For the CDR3, the DNA is TGCGCCAGCAGCTTGGCCGACGGGAACTACGAGCAGTACTTC.

V usage is TRBV11-2 and J usage is TRBJ2-2; perhaps TRBD2 as D (5 bases). V shed 0 bases and J shed 4 bases, with 9 bases lying between them. CDR1 SGHAT and CDR2 FQNNGV come from the germline V gene. The CDR3 is 15 residues long. This chain's CDR3 is CASSLETAGTGELFF. CDR3 in DNA: TGTGCCAGCAGCTTAGAAACCGCGGGCACCGGGGAGCTGTTTTTT.

V gene TRBV7-9 combines with J gene TRBJ2-1; 10 bases fit TRBD2. After removal of 9 bases from V and 6 bases from J, the junction contained 8 bases not matched to a gene. Germline loops: CDR1 SEHNR, CDR2 FQNEAQ (reference sequence). The CDR3 sequence is 14 residues long. As DNA, the CDR3 is TGTGCCAGTCTGCTAGCGGGAGTCATCAATGAGCAGTTCTTC. Translating gives CASLLAGVINEQFF.

The V gene is TRBV6-5, the J gene TRBJ2-5; D possibly corresponds to TRBD2 (6 bases). Trimming pared 2 bases from V and 2 bases from J, leaving 12 bases between. The germline V gene encodes CDR1 MNHEY and CDR2 SVGAGI. CDR3 length: 15 residues. The CDR3 DNA is TGTGCCAGCAGTTACGGGGGGAGGCTTCAAGAGACCCAGTACTTC. Amino acid sequence: CASSYGGRLQETQYF.

The chain couples TRBV29-1 to TRBJ2-3; weak D call: TRBD1 (6 bases). CDR3 length equals 13 residues. V was pared by 0 bases and J by 5 bases, with 9 bases between. CDR1 and CDR2 (germline): SQVTM, ANQGSEA. The CDR3 reads CSVEDGRGDTQYF. The DNA for the CDR3 is TGCAGCGTTGAAGATGGCAGGGGAGATACGCAGTATTTT.

The CDR3 bases are TGTGCCAGCAGTGATGTCTCACAGGGGGCAGGTCAGCCCCAGCATTTT. Translated: CASSDVSQGAGQPQHF. The chain joins TRBV2 to TRBJ1-5; TRBD1 agrees at 9 bases. CDR3 length equals 16 residues. CDR1 is SNHLY, CDR2 FYNNEI, per germline. V trimming: 3 bases; J trimming: 6 bases; junction bases outside the gene matches: 9. The full variable domain, with the rest looked up from reference TRBV2 and TRBJ1-5, is EPEVTQTPSHQVTQMGQEVILRCVPISNHLYFYWYRQILGQKVEFLVSFYNNEISEKSEIFDDQFSVERPDGSNFTLKIRSTKLEDSAMYFCASSDVSQGAGQPQHFGDGTRLSIL.

CDR3 coding DNA: TGTGCCAGCAGCTTCCCCGGACAGGGACACTATGGCTACACCTTC. Translation: CASSFPGQGHYGYTF. This chain uses TRBV5-6 with TRBJ1-2; TRBD1 matches at 8 bases. There are 15 residues in the CDR3. V lost 2 bases, J lost 3 bases, and 6 bases stayed unmatched. Germline CDR1 SGHDT, CDR2 YYEEEE.

V gene TRBV19 combines with J gene TRBJ2-1; TRBD2 agrees at 9 bases. Per the germline V gene, CDR1 is LNHDA and CDR2 is SQIVND (reference sequence). The V gene end was trimmed by 4 bases and the J gene end by 7 bases; junction bases not matched to a gene: 5. CDR3 length: 14 amino acids. In DNA, the CDR3 is TGTGCCAGTAGTACCGGGACTAGCAGAAATGAGCAGTTCTTC. Translated, it gives CASSTGTSRNEQFF. Complete variable domain (other parts from reference TRBV19 and TRBJ2-1): DGGITQSPKYLFRKEGQNVTLSCEQNLNHDAMYWYRQDPGQGLRLIYYSQIVNDFQKGDIAEGYSVSREKKESFPLTVTSAQKNPTAFYLCASSTGTSRNEQFFGPGTRLTVL.

V and J are TRBV7-2 and TRBJ1-5; 11 nucleotides line up with TRBD1. From germline, CDR1 is SGHTA and CDR2 FQGNSA. CDR3 length: 14 amino acids. V dropped 4 bases and J dropped 6; count of bases not matched to a gene: 2. CDR3 nucleotides: TGTGCCAGCAGCTCAGGACAGGGGGCTCAGCCCCAGCATTTT. It translates to CASSSGQGAQPQHF.

The V call is TRBV28, the J call TRBJ1-4; 8 bases are shared with TRBD1. V gave up 4 bases and J gave up 8 bases; unmatched junction bases: 12. This CDR3 has 16 amino acids. Germline CDR1 is MDHEN and CDR2 is SYDVKM. The chain's CDR3 is CASSSYAGQVREKLFF. The DNA of the CDR3 is TGTGCCAGCAGTTCCTACGCGGGACAGGTTAGAGAAAAACTGTTTTTT.

V gene TRBV6-5 combines with J gene TRBJ1-5, with D possibly TRBD1 on 5 matching bases. The V gene's germline CDR1 is MNHEY and CDR2 SVGAGI. The CDR3 is 14 amino acids. V gave up 6 bases and J gave up 4 bases, with 13 bases separating them. CDR3 DNA: TGTGCCAGCAGCCGTCAGGGAGCAAATCAGCCCCAGCATTTT. Its protein is CASSRQGANQPQHF.

The chain employs TRBV18 and TRBJ2-5; D perhaps matches TRBD2 (6 bases). In germline, CDR1 is KGHSH, CDR2 LQKENI. The V and J ends lost 6 bases and 4 bases respectively, with 12 bases between them. The CDR3 length is 13 residues. The CDR3 DNA is TGTGCCAGCTCCCCCCGGGAGAGAGAGACCCAGTACTTC. Translating it yields CASSPRERETQYF. The entire variable domain, with the rest obtained from reference TRBV18 and TRBJ2-5, is as follows: NAGVMQNPRHLVRRRGQEARLRCSPMKGHSHVYWYRQLPEEGLKFMVYLQKENIIDESGMPKERFSAEFPKEGPSILRIQQVVRGDSAAYFCASSPRERETQYFGPGTRLLVL.

V gene TRBV28 combines with J gene TRBJ2-7; 7 bases are a match to TRBD1. The germline V gene has CDR1 MDHEN and CDR2 SYDVKM. Unmatched junction bases numbered 6, after V lost 4 bases and J lost 0 bases. CDR3 length: 15 amino acids. The CDR3 region is CASSSWTGSSYEQYF. The CDR3 nucleotides are TGTGCCAGCAGTTCATGGACAGGTAGCTCCTACGAGCAGTACTTC.

This sequence joins TRBV2 and TRBJ1-1, with 12 positions matching TRBD1. V lost 9 bases, J lost 9 bases, and 14 bases stayed unmatched. CDR1 is SNHLY and CDR2 is FYNNEI in the germline V gene. The length of the CDR3 is 15 residues. The CDR3 nucleotides are TGTGCCAGTGGGGCCACCGGGACAGGGGGCGATCAAGCTTTCTTT. Translating it yields CASGATGTGGDQAFF.

The CDR3 reads CASSLDGVITEAFF. CDR3 sequence (DNA): TGTGCCAGCAGCTTAGACGGCGTGATCACTGAAGCTTTCTTT. The V and J genes are TRBV7-6 and TRBJ1-1; unclear D gene. The CDR3 consists of 14 residues. Germline V CDR1 and CDR2: SGHVS, FNYEAQ. The V and J ends lost 1 base and 4 bases respectively, with 10 bases between them. The full variable domain, rest sourced from reference TRBV7-6 and TRBJ1-1, is GAGVSQSPRYKVTKRGQDVALRCDPISGHVSLYWYRQALGQGPEFLTYFNYEAQQDKSGLPNDRFSAERPEGSISTLTIQRTEQRDSAMYRCASSLDGVITEAFFGQGTRLTVV.

V gene TRBV28 combines with J gene TRBJ2-2, with TRBD2 identical over 10 bases. V dropped 6 bases and J dropped 8; count of bases not matched to a gene: 9. Germline CDR1 reads MDHEN; CDR2 reads SYDVKM. This CDR3 has 15 amino acids. The CDR3: CASRGASGRVGELFF. For the CDR3, the DNA is TGTGCCAGCAGAGGGGCTAGCGGGAGAGTTGGGGAGCTGTTTTTT.

The V gene is TRBV6-6, the J gene TRBJ2-1; 9 bases fit TRBD2. Trimming took 4 bases from V and 4 from J; bases not matched to a gene: 8. Germline V gives CDR1 MNHNY, CDR2 SVGAGI (reference sequence). The CDR3 loop spans 16 amino acids. The DNA of the CDR3 is TGTGCCAGCAGTTCGGAAAGCGGGAGGCTATACAATGAGCAGTTCTTC. This gives the protein CASSSESGRLYNEQFF.

The gene calls are TRBV9 and TRBJ2-2, with 8 bases matching TRBD1. Per germline, CDR1 SGDLS and CDR2 YYNGEE. This CDR3 contains 15 residues. Trimming at V came to 3 bases and at J to 3 bases, leaving 4 bases not matched to a gene. The CDR3 nucleotides are TGTGCCAGCAGCGAGACAGGGGTGTACACCGGGGAGCTGTTTTTT. Translating it yields CASSETGVYTGELFF.

This clone appeared a single time. This chain joins TRBV7-2 and TRBJ2-5; D unclear. This CDR3 is 14 amino acids long. The germline V gene has CDR1 SGHTA and CDR2 FQGNSA. V lost 4 bases and J 9 bases, leaving 18 bases between the germline ends. The CDR3 DNA reads as TGTGCCAGCAGCTCCGCCGATCGGAGTTTGCCCCAGTACTTC. Its translation: CASSSADRSLPQYF. The whole variable domain, filled in from reference TRBV7-2 and TRBJ2-5, reads GAGVSQSPSNKVTEKGKDVELRCDPISGHTALYWYRQSLGQGLEFLIYFQGNSAPDKSGLPSDRFSAERTGGSVSTLTIQRTQQEDSAVYLCASSSADRSLPQYFGPGTRLLVL.